These 31 T cell receptor beta chains share one sample of origin, sequenced in a study of cytomegalovirus exposure and HLA in healthy donors. Primers for the PCR totalled 60 Vbeta and 13 Jbeta. Sequencing used immunoSEQ multiplex PCR; TCRdb keeps in-frame clones, though not all of them. The sample lists around 200,000 clones; 75% to 80% were seen once. Sequenced material: PBMCs. Every receptor here comes from a man aged 18 to 30 in good health and CMV-seronegative.

The chain employs TRBV25-1 and TRBJ2-5; a possible D gene is TRBD2 (6 bases). The last part of the DNA fits TRBJ2-7 better; the J call may be wrong. The CDR3 contains 17 residues. The germline V gene has CDR1 MGHDK and CDR2 SYGVNS. CDR3 in amino acids: CASSESVGGGASYEQYF. CDR3 nucleotide sequence: TGTGCCAGCAGTGAATCCGTGGGTGGAGGGGCCTCCTACGAGCAGTACTTC.

The chain couples TRBV20-1 to TRBJ2-2; D is possibly TRBD1 (6 bases). Germline V gene sequence: CDR1 DFQATT, CDR2 SNEGSKA (reference sequence). This CDR3 is built from 11 residues. V was trimmed by 6 bases and J by 8 bases, leaving 10 bases between them. The CDR3 loop is CSARTAGELFF. CDR3 coding DNA: TGCAGTGCCCGGACAGCGGGGGAGCTGTTTTTT.

The gene calls are TRBV28 and TRBJ2-7; 9 nucleotides align to TRBD1. The trim removed 2 bases at V and 4 bases at J, leaving 12 bases unmatched. The CDR3 totals 17 residues. CDR1 MDHEN and CDR2 SYDVKM come from the germline V gene. Here the CDR3 DNA reads TGTGCCAGCAGTTTACCGGGGACAGGGTCGATCCCGTACGAGCAGTACTTC. Protein product: CASSLPGTGSIPYEQYF.

This chain links TRBV28 with TRBJ2-7; the match to TRBD2 covers 7 bases. Germline V gene data show CDR1 as MDHEN and CDR2 as SYDVKM. V was clipped by 5 bases and J by 5 bases; unmatched bases: 12. CDR3 size: 15 residues. DNA of the CDR3: TGTGCCAGCAGTAGTTTTGGGAGGGGCAGACACGAGCAGTACTTC. Translation gives CASSSFGRGRHEQYF.

The chain joins TRBV5-1 to TRBJ2-1; 10 bases agree with TRBD1. V trimming: 7 bases; J trimming: 8 bases; junction bases outside the gene matches: 3. The CDR3 runs 12 residues. Germline values: CDR1 SGHRS, CDR2 YFSETQ. CDR3 coding DNA: TGCGCCAGCTTGGGACAGGGGTATGAGCAGTTCTTC. Residues: CASLGQGYEQFF.

The rearrangement links TRBV13 to TRBJ1-2; 8 nucleotides match TRBD1. Germline loops: CDR1 PRHDT, CDR2 FYEKMQ (reference sequence). The V segment lost 5 bases and the J segment 1 base; nucleotides outside the gene matches: 15. The CDR3 is made up of 18 amino acids. In nucleotides, the CDR3 is TGTGCCAGCAGCCTACGGGGAGACAGGGGCCCCGTTAACTATGGCTACACCTTC. It encodes CASSLRGDRGPVNYGYTF.

The chain joins TRBV7-6 to TRBJ1-4; D ambiguous. V was shortened by 5 bases and J by 0 bases, with 19 bases between the two germline ends. Germline-derived CDR1 and CDR2 are SGHVS and FNYEAQ. The CDR3 has 18 residues. The CDR3 nucleotides are TGTGCCAGCAGCACCCAGGTCAGGCTATCGTCAACTAATGAAAAACTGTTTTTT. Translated: CASSTQVRLSSTNEKLFF.

J is TRBJ2-1 and V is TRBV5-1, with TRBD2 matching 8 bases. The CDR3 contains 14 residues. Trimming cost V 6 bases and J 4 bases; bases outside gene matches: 6. Per the germline V gene, CDR1 is SGHRS and CDR2 is YFSETQ. The CDR3 spells CASMATGGYNEQFF. CDR3 DNA: TGCGCCAGCATGGCAACGGGGGGGTACAATGAGCAGTTCTTC.

The chain carries TRBV27 and TRBJ2-5; TRBD2 matches at 10 bases. Germline V gene data show CDR1 as MNHEY and CDR2 as SMNVEV (reference sequence). With V trimmed by 5 bases and J by 7 bases, 10 bases remained unmatched. This CDR3 has 15 amino acids. The CDR3 loop reads CASSPRTAGGGTQYF. CDR3 nucleotides: TGTGCCAGCAGTCCCAGGACAGCGGGAGGGGGGACCCAGTACTTC.

The rearrangement links TRBV19 to TRBJ2-3; D might be TRBD2 (6 bases). The CDR3 covers 18 residues. Deletions cut 5 bases from V and 0 bases from J, with 21 bases between. Germline V lookup: CDR1 LNHDA, CDR2 SQIVND (reference sequence). CDR3 sequence reads: CASSSIIQTRPSTDTQYF. Written as DNA, the CDR3 is TGTGCCAGTAGTTCTATTATTCAGACTAGACCTAGCACAGATACGCAGTATTTT.

This chain uses TRBV10-3 with TRBJ2-5; the D is unclear. The ends were cut back, 5 bases at V and 3 bases at J, with 4 bases in the middle. The CDR3 is 11 amino acids. Germline assignment: CDR1 ENHRY and CDR2 SYGVKD. The chain's CDR3 is CAISQKETQYF. In nucleotides, the CDR3 is TGTGCCATCAGTCAAAAAGAGACCCAGTACTTC.

The chain is built from TRBV11-3 and TRBJ2-1; possibly TRBD1 for D (6 bases). Trimming shortened V by 1 base and J by 5 bases, and 15 bases separated the two germline ends. Germline V gene data show CDR1 as SGHNT and CDR2 as YENEEA. This CDR3 spans 16 amino acids. In DNA form, the CDR3 reads TGTGCCAGCAGCTTAGTCAACGCCAGGGGAGACAATGAGCAGTTCTTC. Translated, it gives CASSLVNARGDNEQFF. Full variable domain (outside the CDR3, taken from reference TRBV11-3 and TRBJ2-1): EAGVVQSPRYKIIEKKQPVAFWCNPISGHNTLYWYLQNLGQGPELLIRYENEEAVDDSQLPKDRFSAERLKGVDSTLKIQPAELGDSAVYLCASSLVNARGDNEQFFGPGTRLTVL.

The gene calls are TRBV10-3 and TRBJ2-3; the match to TRBD2 covers 7 bases. The junction had 9 bases not matched to a gene; V was cut back by 3 bases and J by 3 bases. The CDR3 length is 16 residues. CDR1 and CDR2 (germline): ENHRY, SYGVKD. CDR3 bases: TGTGCCATCAGTGAACTAAGCGGGGTCGGGACAGATACGCAGTATTTT. This translates into CAISELSGVGTDTQYF.

In this sample, this clone turned up a few times. V gene TRBV11-2 combines with J gene TRBJ2-7; D is unresolved. Germline V lookup: CDR1 SGHAT, CDR2 FQNNGV. The CDR3 has 12 amino acids. V lost 5 bases and J lost 3, with 8 bases in between. Here the CDR3 DNA reads TGTGCCAGCAGCCCTTCTCTCTACGAGCAGTACTTC. Encoded protein: CASSPSLYEQYF.

This clone was recorded once. J is TRBJ2-7 and V is TRBV14; D ambiguous. This CDR3 has 15 residues. V was clipped by 1 base and J by 3 bases, with 13 bases between them. Germline loops: CDR1 SGHDN, CDR2 FVKESK. CDR3 loop: CASSQGQVPLYEQYF. Written as DNA, the CDR3 is TGTGCCAGCAGCCAAGGGCAGGTCCCGCTCTACGAGCAGTACTTC.

This chain's CDR3 is CASSPDPGGETQYF. CDR3 coding DNA: TGTGCCAGCTCACCGGATCCGGGTGGAGAGACCCAGTACTTC. The chain joins TRBV18 to TRBJ2-5; D uncertain. The CDR3 consists of 14 residues. Per the germline V gene, CDR1 is KGHSH and CDR2 is LQKENI. V was pared by 3 bases and J by 4 bases, with 12 bases between.

In its sample, this clone was seen a few times. The chain has TRBV2 and TRBJ1-2; 8 nucleotides align to TRBD1. The CDR3 has 15 amino acids. Germline CDR1 is SNHLY and CDR2 is FYNNEI. Trimming took 5 bases from V and 0 from J; bases not matched to a gene: 5. This chain's CDR3 is CASSSDRGANYGYTF. In DNA, the CDR3 is TGTGCCAGCAGTTCAGACAGGGGAGCTAACTATGGCTACACCTTC.

The rearrangement joins TRBV7-2 to TRBJ1-4; perhaps TRBD1 as D (6 bases). The CDR3 runs 14 residues. The germline V gene encodes CDR1 SGHTA and CDR2 FQGNSA. The V gene lost 5 bases and the J gene lost 4 bases, with 11 bases spanning the gap. This chain's CDR3 is CASSRGHHNEKLFF. The CDR3 coding sequence is TGTGCCAGCAGCCGGGGACACCATAATGAAAAACTGTTTTTT. Together with reference TRBV7-2 and TRBJ1-4, the CDR3 gives the full variable domain: GAGVSQSPSNKVTEKGKDVELRCDPISGHTALYWYRQSLGQGLEFLIYFQGNSAPDKSGLPSDRFSAERTGGSVSTLTIQRTQQEDSAVYLCASSRGHHNEKLFFGSGTQLSVL.

The chain uses TRBV9 and TRBJ2-2; 9 nucleotides agree with TRBD2. This CDR3 spans 17 amino acids. The V segment lost 3 bases and the J segment 4 bases; nucleotides outside the gene matches: 10. Germline assignment: CDR1 SGDLS and CDR2 YYNGEE. The CDR3 loop reads CASSDDGSGRITGELFF. CDR3 DNA sequence: TGTGCCAGCAGCGACGATGGTAGCGGGAGAATCACCGGGGAGCTGTTTTTT.

This chain joins TRBV6-5 and TRBJ1-3; D call uncertain. The CDR3 length is 14 residues. V lost 4 bases and J lost 2, with 9 bases in between. Germline V gene sequence: CDR1 MNHEY, CDR2 SVGAGI. The CDR3 DNA is TGTGCCAGCAGTTCAGGTATCACTGGAAACACCATATATTTT. Residues: CASSSGITGNTIYF.

This clone was seen many times. The chain employs TRBV5-1 and TRBJ1-4; no firm D call. V lost 0 bases and J 7 bases, leaving 10 bases between the germline ends. This CDR3 is 14 amino acids long. The germline CDR1 and CDR2 sequences are SGHRS and YFSETQ. The CDR3 is CASSLGAGGEKLFF. DNA for the CDR3: TGCGCCAGCAGCTTGGGGGCAGGAGGTGAAAAACTGTTTTTT.

This clone appeared once. The chain recombines TRBV7-9 with TRBJ2-7; 9 nucleotides line up with TRBD1. The CDR3 covers 16 residues. Germline CDR1 SEHNR, CDR2 FQNEAQ (reference sequence). After removal of 3 bases from V and 3 bases from J, the junction contained 9 bases not matched to a gene. As DNA, the CDR3 is TGTGCCAGCAGCTTTAGGGGCGGGACAGGGTTCTACGAGCAGTACTTC. The encoded protein is CASSFRGGTGFYEQYF.

V is TRBV11-2 and J is TRBJ2-3, with 7 bases aligning to TRBD2. The J segment lost 3 bases and the V segment lost 0 bases, leaving 3 bases of the junction unmatched. CDR1 and CDR2 (germline): SGHAT, FQNNGV. The CDR3 runs 15 residues. CDR3 loop: CASSLDLGGTDTQYF. In DNA form, the CDR3 reads TGTGCCAGCAGCTTAGATCTGGGAGGGACAGATACGCAGTATTTT.

The chain recombines TRBV30 with TRBJ2-1, with 10 bases that match TRBD2. Losses at the gene ends were 2 bases for V and 0 bases for J; bases not matched to a gene: 10. The CDR3 is 18 residues long. Germline V gene sequence: CDR1 GTSNPN, CDR2 SVGIG (reference sequence). CDR3 amino acids: CAWSPSSGSLSSYNEQFF. CDR3 DNA sequence: TGTGCCTGGAGTCCCTCTAGCGGGAGTCTAAGCTCCTACAATGAGCAGTTCTTC.

The rearrangement uses TRBV7-2 and TRBJ2-3; D call uncertain. The V gene lost 1 base and the J gene lost 2 bases, with 13 bases spanning the gap. The CDR3 contains 16 residues. CDR1 and CDR2 (germline): SGHTA, FQGNSA. This chain's CDR3 is CASSLVGALITDTQYF. DNA of the CDR3: TGTGCCAGCAGCTTAGTCGGAGCCCTTATCACAGATACGCAGTATTTT. The full variable domain, completed using reference TRBV7-2 and TRBJ2-3, is GAGVSQSPSNKVTEKGKDVELRCDPISGHTALYWYRQSLGQGLEFLIYFQGNSAPDKSGLPSDRFSAERTGGSVSTLTIQRTQQEDSAVYLCASSLVGALITDTQYFGPGTRLTVL.

This clone was observed a few times. The chain couples TRBV4-3 to TRBJ2-7; 9 positions agree with TRBD2. Germline V lookup: CDR1 LGHNA, CDR2 YSLEER. The CDR3 runs 15 residues. J was trimmed by 2 bases and V by 0 bases; bases with no gene match: 2. DNA of the CDR3: TGCGCCAGCAGCCAAGATAGCGGGAGTACCTACGAGCAGTACTTC. Its translation: CASSQDSGSTYEQYF.

The rearrangement uses TRBV10-3 and TRBJ2-3; 10 nucleotides agree with TRBD2. From germline, CDR1 is ENHRY and CDR2 SYGVKD. The CDR3 extends over 17 amino acids. Losses at the gene ends were 5 bases for V and 6 bases for J; bases not matched to a gene: 14. For the CDR3, the DNA is TGTGCCATCAGTTTCGCTAGCGGGAGCACCGGGGGCGATACGCAGTATTTT. The encoded protein is CAISFASGSTGGDTQYF.

This sequence joins TRBV29-1 and TRBJ2-7, with D possibly being TRBD2 (5 bases). Per germline, CDR1 SQVTM and CDR2 ANQGSEA. The CDR3 is 13 amino acids. With 6 bases removed from V and 3 bases from J, the gap between germline ends came to 15 bases. DNA for the CDR3: TGCAGCGTGTTGGCTGGGGAGATCTACGAGCAGTACTTC. Translation gives CSVLAGEIYEQYF.

The chain has TRBV28 and TRBJ2-5; D may be TRBD2 (6 bases). The CDR3 is 14 residues long. V dropped 2 bases and J dropped 5 bases, with 12 bases sitting between them. The germline V gene has CDR1 MDHEN and CDR2 SYDVKM. The DNA of the CDR3 is TGTGCCAGCAGTTTAAGGAGGGGAATGGAGACCCAGTACTTC. Amino acids: CASSLRRGMETQYF.

The V and J genes are TRBV9 and TRBJ2-1, with 9 bases that match TRBD1. The CDR3 is 17 amino acids. Trimming removed 4 bases from V and 5 bases from J; junction bases left unmatched: 13. Germline-derived CDR1 and CDR2 are SGDLS and YYNGEE. The CDR3 protein is CASSPQSPDRGDNEQFF. CDR3 nucleotide sequence: TGTGCCAGCAGCCCCCAATCCCCGGACAGGGGCGACAATGAGCAGTTCTTC.

The V call is TRBV4-2, the J call TRBJ2-3; 7 positions agree with TRBD2. CDR1 and CDR2 from the germline V gene are LGHNA and YNFKEQ. The CDR3 runs to 17 residues. V was pared by 2 bases and J by 1 base, with 9 bases of the junction left unmatched. The CDR3 region has the DNA TGTGCCAGCAGCCAATCATCGGCGGGAGCGCGCACAGATACGCAGTATTTT. This encodes CASSQSSAGARTDTQYF.